Listed below are T cell receptor beta chains from one sample, sequenced in a study of CD8+CD57+ T cells in acquired aplastic anemia. TCRdb ran MiXCR on the reads and lists one entry per CDR3 protein. The repertoire holds fewer than 250,000 distinct CDR3 sequences, with approximately 45% as singletons. Sequenced: sorted CD4+, CD8+, or CD8+CD57+ T cells (not recorded which) from PBMCs. The receptors here all came from a human donor with aplastic anemia. CDR3s include the opening cysteine and the closing phenylalanine or tryptophan. Fields, in order: CDR3 length, D gene, clone size, J gene, V gene, CDR3 protein, CDR3 DNA. D genes are given only for firm matches. Some rows have no size entry. The others give once, few or many, or a class for an expanded clone.

>14|-|-|TRBJ1-1|TRBV11-1
CASSFRTANTEAFF
TGTGCCAGCAGCTTCCGGACAGCGAACACTGAAGCTTTCTTT
>14|TRBD1|once|TRBJ2-1|TRBV7-9
CASSRDRAYNEQFF
TGTGCCAGCAGCCGGGACAGGGCCTACAATGAGCAGTTCTTC
>20|TRBD1|-|TRBJ2-7|TRBV7-9
CASSLAFPRSLTGTSYEQYF
TGTGCCAGCAGCTTAGCCTTCCCGAGGTCATTGACAGGGACCTCCTACGAGCAGTACTTC
>13|-|-|TRBJ1-5|TRBV6-1
CASRASTNQPQHF
TGTGCCAGCAGAGCTTCCACAAATCAGCCCCAGCATTTT
>14|-|-|TRBJ2-6|TRBV7-8
CASSPGRLANVLTF
TGTGCCAGCAGCCCCGGGAGACTAGCCAACGTCCTGACTTTC
>14|TRBD1|many|TRBJ2-7|TRBV20-1
CSARNRDSLWEQYF
TGCAGTGCTAGAAATAGGGACAGCCTGTGGGAGCAGTACTTC
>14|-|-|TRBJ1-6|TRBV29-1
CSVTTGPVNSPLHF
TGCAGCGTTACTACGGGGCCAGTTAATTCACCCCTCCACTTT
>15|-|many|TRBJ1-2|TRBV19
CASSTPLDKLYGYTF
TGTGCCAGTAGTACGCCCCTTGACAAGCTCTATGGCTACACCTTC
>14|-|-|TRBJ1-1|TRBV25-1
CARVRFRLDTEAFF
TGTGCCAGGGTCCGTTTCAGATTGGACACTGAAGCTTTCTTT
>15|-|few|TRBJ1-4|TRBV13
CASSLFRQNNEKLFF
TGTGCCAGCAGCTTATTCCGGCAGAATAATGAAAAACTGTTTTTT
>13|-|-|TRBJ1-5|TRBV19
CASSKYSNQPQHF
TGTGCCAGTAGTAAGTACAGCAATCAGCCCCAGCATTTT
>11|-|-|TRBJ2-7|TRBV12-3/TRBV12-4
CATSNGGEQYF
TGTGCCACCTCGAACGGGGGCGAGCAGTACTTC
>13|-|-|TRBJ1-4|TRBV7-9
CASSQRQSGKLFF
TGCGCCAGCAGCCAAAGACAGAGCGGAAAACTGTTTTTT
>14|-|many|TRBJ1-3|TRBV7-6
CASFPLGSGNTIYF
TGTGCCAGCTTCCCCTTGGGGTCCGGAAACACCATATATTTT
>20|TRBD2|-|TRBJ2-7|TRBV7-8
CASSFPWEASGGPSSYEQYF
TGTGCCAGCAGCTTCCCCTGGGAGGCTAGCGGGGGGCCGTCTTCCTACGAGCAGTACTTC
>13|TRBD2|-|TRBJ2-7|TRBV7-9
CASSPRTSGPSHF
TGTGCCAGCAGCCCGCGGACTAGCGGTCCCTCGCACTTC
>14|-|few|TRBJ2-2|TRBV5-1
CASSYQGGTGELFF
TGCGCCAGCAGCTATCAGGGGGGGACCGGGGAGCTGTTTTTT
>14|TRBD1|many|TRBJ1-2|TRBV19
CASTDQGATPGYTF
TGTGCCAGTACGGATCAGGGGGCCACTCCTGGCTACACCTTC
>16|-|-|TRBJ1-5|TRBV12-3/TRBV12-4
CASSLVWGGEDQPQHF
TGTGCCAGCAGCTTAGTCTGGGGGGGCGAGGATCAGCCCCAGCATTTT
>18|-|-|TRBJ1-5|TRBV5-4
CASSRTASRSRRQSAQHF
TGTGCCAGCAGCCGGACCGCCTCACGTTCTAGGCGGCAATCAGCCCAGCATTTT
>14|-|few|TRBJ2-7|TRBV10-1
CASSESSLGYEQYF
TGCGCCAGCAGTGAGTCCTCCCTAGGCTACGAGCAGTACTTC
>15|TRBD2|-|TRBJ2-7|TRBV7-8
CASSAWTSGVCKQYF
TGTGCCAGCAGCGCGTGGACTAGCGGGGTCTGCAAGCAGTACTTC
>15|-|many|TRBJ2-3|TRBV11-2
CASSRSGSSTDTQYF
TGTGCCAGCAGCCGTAGCGGAAGCAGCACAGATACGCAGTATTTT
>16|-|-|TRBJ1-1|TRBV6-1
CASSHPTGSMRTEAFF
TGTGCCAGCAGCCACCCCACGGGGTCAATGAGAACTGAAGCTTTCTTT
>14|-|-|TRBJ1-4|TRBV19
CASSITRGDEKLFF
TGTGCCAGTAGTATAACGCGGGGGGATGAAAAACTGTTTTTT
>16|-|-|TRBJ1-5|TRBV19
CASSMVAGGASETQHF
TGTGCCAGCAGCATGGTAGCGGGGGGGGCTTCGGAGACCCAGCATTTT
>16|TRBD2|-|TRBJ2-3|TRBV7-2
CASSSGGRGDTDTQYF
TGTGCCAGCAGCTCCGGGGGGCGGGGGGACACAGATACGCAGTATTTT
>15|-|-|TRBJ2-7|TRBV7-6
CASSPRTGSSYEQYF
TGTGCCAGCAGCCCCCGGACGGGGAGCTCCTACGAGCAGTACTTC
>15|TRBD2|-|TRBJ2-3|TRBV24-1
CATSEGTSGTDTRYF
TGTGCCACCAGTGAGGGGACTAGCGGCACAGATACGCGGTACTTT
>12|-|-|TRBJ1-3|TRBV20-1
CSARENGNTIYF
TGCAGTGCTAGAGAGAACGGAAACACCATATATTTT
>22|TRBD1|-|TRBJ1-2|TRBV4-1
CASSQGQLVVRGQGSTNYGYTF
TGCGCCAGCAGCCAAGGCCAGCTAGTCGTCCGGGGACAGGGATCAACTAACTATGGCTACACCTTC